Listed below are T cell receptor beta chains from one sample, sequenced in a study of tumor-infiltrating lymphocytes in primary liver carcinoma. Via MiXCR, TCRdb re-called the multiplex PCR reads, giving one row per CDR3 protein. The profile shows over 250,000 distinct CDR3 sequences, about three fifths of them singletons. Material for sequencing was peripheral blood. The receptors originated from a woman aged 30 to 39 with primary liver carcinoma and hepatitis B virus infection. The CDR3 runs from the conserved cysteine through the conserved F or W. Each record gives: CDR3 DNA, CDR3 protein, J gene, V gene, clone size, D gene. A D gene is named only where the DNA matches it firmly. Size tells how often a clone was seen (once, few, many) or the class of an expanded clone, and some rows leave it out.

cdr3_nt: TGTGCCAGCAGGTGGGCGGTAGCGGGAGCGGGTGAGCAGTTCTTC; cdr3_aa: CASRWAVAGAGEQFF; j_call: TRBJ2-1; v_call: TRBV11-2; clone_size: .; d_call: TRBD2
cdr3_nt: TGTGCCAGCAGTCCGGGAAGTCCTCGCACAGATACGCAGTATTTT; cdr3_aa: CASSPGSPRTDTQYF; j_call: TRBJ2-3; v_call: TRBV2; clone_size: few; d_call: .
cdr3_nt: TGTGCCAGCAGCGCACAGGGATGGGTGAACGACGAGCAGTACTTC; cdr3_aa: CASSAQGWVNDEQYF; j_call: TRBJ2-7; v_call: TRBV6-1; clone_size: many; d_call: .
cdr3_nt: TGTGCCAGCTTGGGGGAACCCTTCTACGAGCAGTACTTC; cdr3_aa: CASLGEPFYEQYF; j_call: TRBJ2-7; v_call: TRBV6-2/TRBV6-3; clone_size: .; d_call: .
cdr3_nt: TGCGCCAGCAGCCAAGATGGGACTAGCACCACCTACGAGCAGTACTTC; cdr3_aa: CASSQDGTSTTYEQYF; j_call: TRBJ2-7; v_call: TRBV4-3; clone_size: many; d_call: TRBD2
cdr3_nt: TGTGCCAGCAGTCCCCCGGGACTAGCGCAACCCTCCTACGAGCAGTACTTC; cdr3_aa: CASSPPGLAQPSYEQYF; j_call: TRBJ2-7; v_call: TRBV12-3/TRBV12-4; clone_size: few; d_call: TRBD2
cdr3_nt: TGCGCCAGTAGTGAAGCCGGGACAACTAAAACCGGGGAGCTGTTTTTT; cdr3_aa: CASSEAGTTKTGELFF; j_call: TRBJ2-2; v_call: TRBV10-2; clone_size: .; d_call: .
cdr3_nt: TGTGCCAGCAGCCAAGTCGGACAGCCAACTAATGAAAAACTGTTTTTT; cdr3_aa: CASSQVGQPTNEKLFF; j_call: TRBJ1-4; v_call: TRBV14; clone_size: .; d_call: .
cdr3_nt: TGTGCCAGCAGCTTCAAACAAGCGGGAGAAGATACGCAGTATTTT; cdr3_aa: CASSFKQAGEDTQYF; j_call: TRBJ2-3; v_call: TRBV5-4; clone_size: .; d_call: TRBD2
cdr3_nt: TGTGCCAGCAGTTTAGTCAGGGAAGGGAACACCGGGGAGCTGTTTTTT; cdr3_aa: CASSLVREGNTGELFF; j_call: TRBJ2-2; v_call: TRBV12-3/TRBV12-4; clone_size: .; d_call: .
cdr3_nt: TGTGCCAGCAGCTTGGGCCAGGGGGGTAACTCCGGGGAGCTGTTTTTT; cdr3_aa: CASSLGQGGNSGELFF; j_call: TRBJ2-2; v_call: TRBV5-6; clone_size: once; d_call: .
cdr3_nt: TGTCGCAGCAGCACCTACCCCGGGAGCGAAGAGACCCAGTGCTTC; cdr3_aa: CRSSTYPGSEETQCF; j_call: TRBJ2-5; v_call: TRBV12-3/TRBV12-4; clone_size: .; d_call: .
cdr3_nt: TGTGCCAGCAATCTAAGAAGCGGGAGGGCCGTTGAGACCCAGTACTTC; cdr3_aa: CASNLRSGRAVETQYF; j_call: TRBJ2-5; v_call: TRBV5-4; clone_size: .; d_call: TRBD2
cdr3_nt: TGCGCCAGCAGCTTCACTAGCGGACTCAATGAGCAGTTCTTC; cdr3_aa: CASSFTSGLNEQFF; j_call: TRBJ2-1; v_call: TRBV5-1; clone_size: few; d_call: TRBD2
cdr3_nt: TGTGCCAGCAGTTTATTGGCAGGGGCGTACGAGCAGTACTTC; cdr3_aa: CASSLLAGAYEQYF; j_call: TRBJ2-7; v_call: TRBV12-3/TRBV12-4; clone_size: many; d_call: .
cdr3_nt: TGCGCCAGCAGCTTGTGGACAGGGAACGCTGAAGCTTTCTTT; cdr3_aa: CASSLWTGNAEAFF; j_call: TRBJ1-1; v_call: TRBV4-1; clone_size: few; d_call: TRBD1
cdr3_nt: TGTGCCAGCAGTGCCGGAGGTATCATTCTTCCGGATGAGCAGTTCTTC; cdr3_aa: CASSAGGIILPDEQFF; j_call: TRBJ2-1; v_call: TRBV6-1; clone_size: many; d_call: .
cdr3_nt: TGTGCCAGCAGTTATGGCGCGTCGGATCACGAGCAGTACTTC; cdr3_aa: CASSYGASDHEQYF; j_call: TRBJ2-7; v_call: TRBV6-5; clone_size: few; d_call: .
cdr3_nt: TGCAGCGTTGAAGGCAGGGGGCGAACCGGGGAGCTGTTTTTT; cdr3_aa: CSVEGRGRTGELFF; j_call: TRBJ2-2; v_call: TRBV29-1; clone_size: many; d_call: TRBD1
cdr3_nt: TGTGCCACCAGTGATCCCGACTTTGGTGAGCAGTTCTTC; cdr3_aa: CATSDPDFGEQFF; j_call: TRBJ2-1; v_call: TRBV24-1; clone_size: many; d_call: .
cdr3_nt: TGTGCCAGCAGTTACAAGACCAGCCAGTACTTC; cdr3_aa: CASSYKTSQYF; j_call: TRBJ2-7; v_call: TRBV6-2/TRBV6-3; clone_size: many; d_call: .
cdr3_nt: TGTGCCAGCACCCCATCCTACAATGAGCAGTTCTTC; cdr3_aa: CASTPSYNEQFF; j_call: TRBJ2-1; v_call: TRBV7-9; clone_size: .; d_call: .
cdr3_nt: TGTGCCAGCAGTTGGGGACAGGGCATTTTGCCCCTCCACTTT; cdr3_aa: CASSWGQGILPLHF; j_call: TRBJ1-6; v_call: TRBV6-5; clone_size: many; d_call: TRBD1
cdr3_nt: TGCAGCGCGGACAGGTACAATGAGCAGTTCTTC; cdr3_aa: CSADRYNEQFF; j_call: TRBJ2-1; v_call: TRBV29-1; clone_size: .; d_call: TRBD1
cdr3_nt: TGTGCCAGCAGCTCCGGGACTAGCTTTTACAATGAGCAGTTCTTC; cdr3_aa: CASSSGTSFYNEQFF; j_call: TRBJ2-1; v_call: TRBV11-3; clone_size: many; d_call: TRBD2
cdr3_nt: TGTGCCAGCAGTGTAGGGACCTCTGAAGCTTTCTTT; cdr3_aa: CASSVGTSEAFF; j_call: TRBJ1-1; v_call: TRBV28; clone_size: .; d_call: .
cdr3_nt: TGTGCCAGCAGTTCTCTAGCGGGAGGAGTGTTCTTC; cdr3_aa: CASSSLAGGVFF; j_call: TRBJ2-1; v_call: TRBV6-5; clone_size: .; d_call: TRBD2
cdr3_nt: TGTGCCAGCAGTGGCGCAGGCAACATTCAGTACTTC; cdr3_aa: CASSGAGNIQYF; j_call: TRBJ2-4; v_call: TRBV6-6; clone_size: many; d_call: .
cdr3_nt: TGCGCCAGCAGCTTGAGCGGGAGGACCAGCACAGGTACGCAGTATTTT; cdr3_aa: CASSLSGRTSTGTQYF; j_call: TRBJ2-3; v_call: TRBV5-1; clone_size: .; d_call: TRBD2
cdr3_nt: TGTGCCAGCAGCTCGGACAGGGGAGAGACCCAGTACTTC; cdr3_aa: CASSSDRGETQYF; j_call: TRBJ2-5; v_call: TRBV11-2; clone_size: medium-sized; d_call: TRBD1
cdr3_nt: TGTGCCTGGAGTCGAAGCGGGAGGGCCAATGAGCAGCTCTTC; cdr3_aa: CAWSRSGRANEQLF; j_call: TRBJ2-1; v_call: TRBV30; clone_size: .; d_call: TRBD2
cdr3_nt: TGTGCCACCAGAGGGTTGGGGCTTGGCAAGTTGGCCAGTAGCCCCGGGGAGCTGTTTTTT; cdr3_aa: CATRGLGLGKLASSPGELFF; j_call: TRBJ2-2; v_call: TRBV5-6; clone_size: once; d_call: .